This TCR beta chain was sequenced for a study of blood T cell repertoires in COVID-19. Profiled with immunoSEQ multiplex PCR; TCRdb holds only in-frame clones, not every one. This sample carries tens of thousands of clones, 83% of them seen once, and the ten largest clones take less than 2%. The CDR3 runs 16 residues. Germline V lookup: CDR1 MDHEN, CDR2 SYDVKM. Trimming removed 3 bases at V and 7 bases at J, with 16 bases between. This clone was counted between two and nine times. The sequenced material came from peripheral blood. This receptor was obtained from an older woman with acute or convalescent COVID-19. The genes are TRBV28 and TRBJ1-6; a possible D gene is TRBD1 (5 bases). The CDR3 spells CASSFNPPGFNSPLHF. The CDR3 nucleotides read TGTGCCAGCAGTTTTAATCCTCCAGGGTTCAATTCACCCCTCCACTTT.